These 12 T cell receptor beta chains share one sample of origin, sequenced in a study of cytomegalovirus exposure and HLA in healthy donors. The PCR made use of 60 Vbeta and 13 Jbeta primers. TCRdb's copy holds only in-frame clones and misses some; the assay was immunoSEQ multiplex PCR. The sample consists of 150,000 to 200,000 clones, 80% of them appearing once. What was sequenced was PBMCs. The origin of the receptors is a woman in her thirties or forties in good health and CMV-seronegative.

This chain connects TRBV7-9 to TRBJ1-2, with a weak D call TRBD1 (5 bases). Trimming cost V 5 bases and J 4 bases, with 14 bases left between them. The CDR3 length is 14 residues. Germline V gene data show CDR1 as SEHNR and CDR2 as FQNEAQ (reference sequence). For the CDR3, the DNA is TGTGCCAGCAGCCCGAGAGAACAGGTCTATGGCTACACCTTC. Its translation: CASSPREQVYGYTF. The full variable domain, rest sourced from reference TRBV7-9 and TRBJ1-2, is DTGVSQNPRHKITKRGQNVTFRCDPISEHNRLYWYRQTLGQGPEFLTYFQNEAQLEKSRLLSDRFSAERPKGSFSTLEIQRTEQGDSAMYLCASSPREQVYGYTFGSGTRLTVV.

This CDR3 reads CASSYNLGGFETQYF. CDR3 sequence (DNA): TGTGCCAGCAGCTATAACCTCGGGGGGTTTGAGACCCAGTACTTC. V is TRBV4-2 and J is TRBJ2-5, with 7 positions matching TRBD2. This CDR3 is built from 15 residues. V shed 5 bases and J 5 bases; nucleotides not matched to a gene: 11. The germline V gene has CDR1 LGHNA and CDR2 YNFKEQ.

This clone was found a few times. J is TRBJ2-7 and V is TRBV5-6; tentative D call: TRBD2 (6 bases). The CDR3 covers 13 residues. V gave up 7 bases and J gave up 0 bases, with 11 bases separating them. CDR1 is SGHDT and CDR2 is YYEEEE in the germline V gene. The CDR3 region is CASSVAASYEQYF. CDR3 coding DNA: TGTGCCAGCTCAGTAGCGGCCTCCTACGAGCAGTACTTC.

This clone was seen a handful of times. The gene calls are TRBV6-6 and TRBJ1-5; unclear D gene. This CDR3 has 15 amino acids. Trimming removed 4 bases from V and 3 bases from J, with 13 bases in between. Germline V CDR1 and CDR2: MNHNY, SVGAGI (reference sequence). The CDR3 DNA reads as TGTGCCAGCAGTTCACCCGACGGACTCAATCAGCCCCAGCATTTT. It is translated as CASSSPDGLNQPQHF.

Concerning this clone itself: The junction and the germline gene differ at one end; a read error may be behind it. The CDR3 DNA follows: TGTGCCAGTAGCCCGGCCCGCCAGGGGGCCAAAAACAGTCAGTACTTC. As protein: CASSPARQGAKNSQYF. J is TRBJ2-4 and V is TRBV19, with 8 bases identical to TRBD1. The V gene's germline CDR1 is LNHDA and CDR2 SQIVND (reference sequence). CDR3 size: 16 residues.

Turning to this clone: Relative to the germline gene, one junction end is altered; a read error may explain this. This sequence joins TRBV2 and TRBJ2-2; TRBD1 aligns across 11 bases. Germline V CDR1 and CDR2: SNHLY, FYNNEI. This CDR3 spans 12 amino acids. In DNA form, the CDR3 reads TGTGCCAGCAGTGTCGGGACAGGGGGGCTGTTTTTT. Translating gives CASSVGTGGLFF.

V gene TRBV7-2 combines with J gene TRBJ2-7, with unresolved D. CDR1 and CDR2 (germline): SGHTA, FQGNSA. Trimming cost V 4 bases and J 0 bases, with 22 bases left between them. The CDR3 consists of 18 residues. The CDR3 DNA follows: TGTGCCAGCAGCTCGAACGTCCTAAGAACCCAACTCTCCTACGAGCAGTACTTC. This gives the protein CASSSNVLRTQLSYEQYF.

The rearrangement joins TRBV4-3 to TRBJ1-1, with no clear D. The CDR3 spans 14 residues. Germline values: CDR1 LGHNA, CDR2 YSLEER. Trimming pared 0 bases from V and 11 bases from J, leaving 16 bases between. The CDR3 reads CASSQDSEVGGAFF. For the CDR3, the DNA is TGCGCCAGCAGCCAAGATTCGGAGGTGGGAGGTGCTTTCTTT.

Comments on this clone: The sample holds other DNA sequences that translate to the same CDR3. The rearrangement links TRBV5-4 to TRBJ2-1, with D hard to call. Germline assignment: CDR1 SGHNT and CDR2 YYREEE (reference sequence). The V gene lost 0 bases and the J gene lost 3 bases, with 4 bases spanning the gap. The CDR3 contains 13 residues. The CDR3 nucleotides read TGTGCCAGCAGCTTGGACAGCTACAATGAGCAGTTCTTC. Its translation: CASSLDSYNEQFF.

This clone was recorded a few times. This chain links TRBV21-1 with TRBJ2-7; TRBD2 is the table's D call, not checked against the DNA. TRBV21-1 is given as a pseudogene. The CDR3 spans 17 residues. The CDR3 nucleotides read TGTGCCAGCAGCAAAGTAGGGCCGCTCCATGTGCGGGGCGAGCAGTACTTC. It specifies CASSKVGPLHVRGEQYF.

The V call is TRBV28, the J call TRBJ2-5, with D maybe TRBD2 (6 bases). V was trimmed by 6 bases and J by 2 bases, leaving 7 bases between them. This CDR3 has 12 residues. Germline V lookup: CDR1 MDHEN, CDR2 SYDVKM. The CDR3 reads CASREGQETQYF. CDR3 nucleotide sequence: TGTGCCAGCAGGGAGGGACAAGAGACCCAGTACTTC.

The chain employs TRBV6-5 and TRBJ2-3; 7 bases agree with TRBD1. Germline CDR1 MNHEY, CDR2 SVGAGI. CDR3 length: 14 amino acids. The trim removed 10 bases at V and 4 bases at J, leaving 11 bases unmatched. The CDR3 protein is CATRQGIWADTQYF. The CDR3 DNA reads TGTGCCACTCGACAGGGCATCTGGGCAGATACGCAGTATTTT.